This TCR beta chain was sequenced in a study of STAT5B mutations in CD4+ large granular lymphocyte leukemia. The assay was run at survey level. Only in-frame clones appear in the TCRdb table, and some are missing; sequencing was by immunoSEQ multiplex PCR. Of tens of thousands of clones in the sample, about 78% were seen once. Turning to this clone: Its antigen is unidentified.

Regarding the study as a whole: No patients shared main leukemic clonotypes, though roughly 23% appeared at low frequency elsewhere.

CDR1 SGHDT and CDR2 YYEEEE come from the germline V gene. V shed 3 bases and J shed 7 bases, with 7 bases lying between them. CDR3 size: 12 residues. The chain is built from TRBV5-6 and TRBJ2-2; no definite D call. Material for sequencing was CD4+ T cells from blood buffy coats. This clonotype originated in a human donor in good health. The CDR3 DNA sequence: TGTGCCAGCAGCTGGGCATTCGGGGAGCTGTTTTTT. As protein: CASSWAFGELFF.